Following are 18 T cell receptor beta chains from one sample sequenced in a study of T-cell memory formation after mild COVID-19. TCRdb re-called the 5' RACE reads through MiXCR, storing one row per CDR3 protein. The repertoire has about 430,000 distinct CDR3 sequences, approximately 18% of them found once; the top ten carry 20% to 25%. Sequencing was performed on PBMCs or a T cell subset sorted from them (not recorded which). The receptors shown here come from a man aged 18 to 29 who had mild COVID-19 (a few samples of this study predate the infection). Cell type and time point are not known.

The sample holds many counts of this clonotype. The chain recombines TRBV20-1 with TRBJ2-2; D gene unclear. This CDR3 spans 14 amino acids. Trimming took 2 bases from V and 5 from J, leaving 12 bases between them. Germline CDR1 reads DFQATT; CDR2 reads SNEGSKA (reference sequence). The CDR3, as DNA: TGCAGTGCTAGAACTACGCTAGGGACCGGGGAGCTGTTTTTT. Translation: CSARTTLGTGELFF.

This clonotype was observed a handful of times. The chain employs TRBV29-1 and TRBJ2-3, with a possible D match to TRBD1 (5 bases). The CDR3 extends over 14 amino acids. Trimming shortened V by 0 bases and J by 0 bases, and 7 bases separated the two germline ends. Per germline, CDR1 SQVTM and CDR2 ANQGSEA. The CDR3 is CSVEEGVSTDTQYF. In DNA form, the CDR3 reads TGCAGCGTTGAAGAAGGGGTTAGCACAGATACGCAGTATTTT.

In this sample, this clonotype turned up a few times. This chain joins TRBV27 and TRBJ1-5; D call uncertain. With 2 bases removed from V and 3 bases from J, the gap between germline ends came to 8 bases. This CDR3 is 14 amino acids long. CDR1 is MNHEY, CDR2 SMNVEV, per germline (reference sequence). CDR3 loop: CASSLSRNNQPQHF. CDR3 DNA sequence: TGTGCCAGCAGTTTAAGCAGGAACAATCAGCCCCAGCATTTT.

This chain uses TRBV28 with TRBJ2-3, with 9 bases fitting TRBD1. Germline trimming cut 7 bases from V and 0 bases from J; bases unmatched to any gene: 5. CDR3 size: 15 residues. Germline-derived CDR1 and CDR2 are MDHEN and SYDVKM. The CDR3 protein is CASTSGTGSTDTQYF. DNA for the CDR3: TGTGCCAGCACATCCGGGACAGGGAGCACAGATACGCAGTATTTT.

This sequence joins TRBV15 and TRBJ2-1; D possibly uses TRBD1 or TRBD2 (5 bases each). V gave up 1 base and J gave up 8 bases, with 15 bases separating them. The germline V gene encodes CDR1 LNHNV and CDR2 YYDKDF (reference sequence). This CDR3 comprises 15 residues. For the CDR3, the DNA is TGTGCCACCAGCAGAGGGGGGTTCGGAAGAGATGAGCAGTTCTTC. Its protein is CATSRGGFGRDEQFF.

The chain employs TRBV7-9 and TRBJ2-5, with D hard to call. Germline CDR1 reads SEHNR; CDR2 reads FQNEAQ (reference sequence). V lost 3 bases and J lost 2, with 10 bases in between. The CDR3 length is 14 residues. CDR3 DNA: TGTGCCAGCAGCTTGATCGTGGGACAAGAGACCCAGTACTTC. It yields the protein CASSLIVGQETQYF.

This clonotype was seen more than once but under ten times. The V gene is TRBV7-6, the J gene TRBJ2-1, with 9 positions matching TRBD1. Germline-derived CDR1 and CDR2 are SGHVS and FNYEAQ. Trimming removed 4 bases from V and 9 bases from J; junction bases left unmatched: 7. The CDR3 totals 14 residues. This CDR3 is CASSSSGQGLEQFF. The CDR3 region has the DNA TGTGCCAGCAGCTCCTCGGGACAGGGCCTTGAGCAGTTCTTC.

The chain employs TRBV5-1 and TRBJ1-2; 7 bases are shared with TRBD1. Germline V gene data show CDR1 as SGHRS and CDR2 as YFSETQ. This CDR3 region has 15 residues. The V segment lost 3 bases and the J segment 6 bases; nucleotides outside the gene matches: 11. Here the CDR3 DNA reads TGCGCCAGCAGCTCCGGGACAGTTCCGACCCATGGCTACACCTTC. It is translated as CASSSGTVPTHGYTF.

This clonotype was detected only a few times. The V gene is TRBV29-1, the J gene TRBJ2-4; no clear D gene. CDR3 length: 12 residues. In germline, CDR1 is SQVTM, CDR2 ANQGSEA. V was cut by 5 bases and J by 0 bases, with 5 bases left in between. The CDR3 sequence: CSVLVAKNIQYF. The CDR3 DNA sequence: TGCAGCGTTCTGGTAGCCAAAAACATTCAGTACTTC.

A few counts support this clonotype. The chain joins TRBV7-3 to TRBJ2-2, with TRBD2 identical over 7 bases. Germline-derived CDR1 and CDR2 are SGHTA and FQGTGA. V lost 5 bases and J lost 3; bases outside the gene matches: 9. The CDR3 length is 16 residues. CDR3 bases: TGTGCCAGCAGCACAACTGGGGCGGGGGACACCGGGGAGCTGTTTTTT. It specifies CASSTTGAGDTGELFF.

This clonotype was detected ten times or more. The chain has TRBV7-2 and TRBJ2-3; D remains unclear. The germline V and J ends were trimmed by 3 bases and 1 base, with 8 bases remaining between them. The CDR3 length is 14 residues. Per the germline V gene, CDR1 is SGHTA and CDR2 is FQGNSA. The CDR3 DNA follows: TGTGCCAGCAGCTTCCAGACGGGCACAGATACGCAGTATTTT. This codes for CASSFQTGTDTQYF.

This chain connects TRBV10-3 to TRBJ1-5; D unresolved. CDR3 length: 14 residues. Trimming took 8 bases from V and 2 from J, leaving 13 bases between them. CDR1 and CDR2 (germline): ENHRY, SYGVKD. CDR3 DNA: TGTGCCATCCGCTCGGGGATCGGCAATCAGCCCCAGCATTTT. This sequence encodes CAIRSGIGNQPQHF.

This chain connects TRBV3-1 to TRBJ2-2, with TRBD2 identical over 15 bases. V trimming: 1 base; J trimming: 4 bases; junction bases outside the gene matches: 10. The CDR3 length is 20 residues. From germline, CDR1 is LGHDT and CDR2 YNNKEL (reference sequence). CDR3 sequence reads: CASSQVTGLAGGPITGELFF. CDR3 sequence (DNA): TGTGCCAGCAGCCAAGTTACTGGACTAGCGGGGGGGCCGATCACCGGGGAGCTGTTTTTT.

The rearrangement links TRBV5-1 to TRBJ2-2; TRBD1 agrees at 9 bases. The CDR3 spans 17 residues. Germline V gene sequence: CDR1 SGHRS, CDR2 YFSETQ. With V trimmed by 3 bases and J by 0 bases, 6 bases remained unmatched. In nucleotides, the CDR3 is TGCGCCAGCAGCTCGGGACAGGGATTCGCGAACACCGGGGAGCTGTTTTTT. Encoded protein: CASSSGQGFANTGELFF.

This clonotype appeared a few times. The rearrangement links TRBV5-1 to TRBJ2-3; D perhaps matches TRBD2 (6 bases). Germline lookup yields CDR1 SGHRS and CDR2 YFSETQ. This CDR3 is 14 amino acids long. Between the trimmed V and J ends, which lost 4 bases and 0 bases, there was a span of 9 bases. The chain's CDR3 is CASSRGDSTDTQYF. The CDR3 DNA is TGCGCCAGCAGCCGCGGGGATAGCACAGATACGCAGTATTTT.

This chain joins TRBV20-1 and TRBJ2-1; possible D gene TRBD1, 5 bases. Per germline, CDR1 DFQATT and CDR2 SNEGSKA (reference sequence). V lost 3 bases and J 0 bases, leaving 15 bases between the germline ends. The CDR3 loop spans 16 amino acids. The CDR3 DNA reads TGCAGTGCTAGGGAACTCCTAGGGGTCTCCTACAATGAGCAGTTCTTC. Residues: CSARELLGVSYNEQFF.

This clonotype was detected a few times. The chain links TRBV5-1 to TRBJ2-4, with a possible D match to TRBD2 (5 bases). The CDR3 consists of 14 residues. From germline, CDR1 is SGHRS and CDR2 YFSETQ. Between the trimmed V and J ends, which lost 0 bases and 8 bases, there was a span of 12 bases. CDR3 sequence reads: CASSLAKEADIQYF. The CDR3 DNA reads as TGCGCCAGCAGCTTGGCCAAAGAAGCGGACATTCAGTACTTC. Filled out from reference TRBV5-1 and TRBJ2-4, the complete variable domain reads KAGVTQTPRYLIKTRGQQVTLSCSPISGHRSVSWYQQTPGQGLQFLFEYFSETQRNKGNFPGRFSGRQFSNSRSEMNVSTLELGDSALYLCASSLAKEADIQYFGAGTRLSVL.

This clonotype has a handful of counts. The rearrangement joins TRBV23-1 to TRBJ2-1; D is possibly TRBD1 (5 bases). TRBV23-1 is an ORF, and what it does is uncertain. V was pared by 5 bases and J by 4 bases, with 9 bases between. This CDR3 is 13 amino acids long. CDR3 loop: CASSIQGYNEQFF. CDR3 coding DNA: TGCGCCAGCAGTATTCAGGGATACAATGAGCAGTTCTTC.